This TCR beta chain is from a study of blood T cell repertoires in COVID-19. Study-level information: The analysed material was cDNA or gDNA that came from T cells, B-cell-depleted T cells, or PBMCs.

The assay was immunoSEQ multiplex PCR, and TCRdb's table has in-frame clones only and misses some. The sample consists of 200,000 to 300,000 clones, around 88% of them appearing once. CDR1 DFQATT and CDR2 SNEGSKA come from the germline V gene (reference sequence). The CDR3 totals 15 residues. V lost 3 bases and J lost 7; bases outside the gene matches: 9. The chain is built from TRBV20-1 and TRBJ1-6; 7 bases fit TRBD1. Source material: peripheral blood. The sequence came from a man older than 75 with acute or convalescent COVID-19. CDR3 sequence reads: CSASGDRTRNSPLHF. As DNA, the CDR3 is TGCAGTGCTAGTGGGGACAGAACGAGGAATTCACCCCTCCACTTT.